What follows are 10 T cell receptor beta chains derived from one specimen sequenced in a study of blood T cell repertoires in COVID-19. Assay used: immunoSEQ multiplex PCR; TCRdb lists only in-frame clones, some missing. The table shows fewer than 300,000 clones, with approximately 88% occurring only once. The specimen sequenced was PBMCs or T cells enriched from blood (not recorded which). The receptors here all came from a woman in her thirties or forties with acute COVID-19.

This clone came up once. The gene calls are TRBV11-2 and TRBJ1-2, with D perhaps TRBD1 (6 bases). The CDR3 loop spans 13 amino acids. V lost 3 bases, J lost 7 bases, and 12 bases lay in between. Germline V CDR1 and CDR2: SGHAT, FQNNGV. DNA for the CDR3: TGTGCCAGCAGCTTCCTACAGGGTGTTGGCTACACCTTC. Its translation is CASSFLQGVGYTF.

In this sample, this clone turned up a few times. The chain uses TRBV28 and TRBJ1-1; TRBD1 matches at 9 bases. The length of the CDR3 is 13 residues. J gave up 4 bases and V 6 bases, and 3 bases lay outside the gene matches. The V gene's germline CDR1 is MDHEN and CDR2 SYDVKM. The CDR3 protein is CASRGGQGTEAFF. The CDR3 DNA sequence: TGTGCCAGCAGGGGGGGACAGGGCACTGAAGCTTTCTTT.

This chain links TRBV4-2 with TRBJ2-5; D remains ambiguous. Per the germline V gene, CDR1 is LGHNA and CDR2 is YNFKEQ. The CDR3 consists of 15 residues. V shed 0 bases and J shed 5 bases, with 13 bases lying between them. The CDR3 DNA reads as TGTGCCAGCAGCCAAGATGGGTTCCCGCGGGAGACCCAGTACTTC. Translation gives CASSQDGFPRETQYF.

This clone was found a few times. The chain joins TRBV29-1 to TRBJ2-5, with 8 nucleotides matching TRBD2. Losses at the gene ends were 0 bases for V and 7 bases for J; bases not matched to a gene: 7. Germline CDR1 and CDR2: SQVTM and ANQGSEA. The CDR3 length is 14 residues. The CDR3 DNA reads TGCAGCGTTGAAGATGGGCAGGGACTAGGGACCCAGTACTTC. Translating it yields CSVEDGQGLGTQYF. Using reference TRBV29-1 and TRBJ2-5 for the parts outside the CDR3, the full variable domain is SAVISQKPSRDICQRGTSLTIQCQVDSQVTMMFWYRQQPGQSLTLIATANQGSEATYESGFVIDKFPISRPNLTFSTLTVSNMSPEDSSIYLCSVEDGQGLGTQYFGPGTRLLVL.

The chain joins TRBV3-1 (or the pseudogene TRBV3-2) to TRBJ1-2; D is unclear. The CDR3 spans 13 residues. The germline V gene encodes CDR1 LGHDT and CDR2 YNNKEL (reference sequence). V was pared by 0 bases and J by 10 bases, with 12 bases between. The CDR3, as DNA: TGTGCCAGCAGCCAAGATCAGGCGGGTATCTACACCTTC. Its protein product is CASSQDQAGIYTF.

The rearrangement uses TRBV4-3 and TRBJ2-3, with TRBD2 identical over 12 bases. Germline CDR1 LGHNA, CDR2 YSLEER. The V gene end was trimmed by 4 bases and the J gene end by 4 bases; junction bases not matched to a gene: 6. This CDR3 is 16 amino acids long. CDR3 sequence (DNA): TGCGCCAGCAGCCCCGCGACTAGCGGGAGACCAGATACGCAGTATTTT. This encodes CASSPATSGRPDTQYF.

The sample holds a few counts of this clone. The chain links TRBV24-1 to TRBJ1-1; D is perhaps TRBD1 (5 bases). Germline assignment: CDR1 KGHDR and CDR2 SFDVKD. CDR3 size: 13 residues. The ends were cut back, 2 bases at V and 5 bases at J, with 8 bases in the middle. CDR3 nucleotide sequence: TGTGCCACCAGTGATTCGGGGGTGACTGAAGCTTTCTTT. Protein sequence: CATSDSGVTEAFF.

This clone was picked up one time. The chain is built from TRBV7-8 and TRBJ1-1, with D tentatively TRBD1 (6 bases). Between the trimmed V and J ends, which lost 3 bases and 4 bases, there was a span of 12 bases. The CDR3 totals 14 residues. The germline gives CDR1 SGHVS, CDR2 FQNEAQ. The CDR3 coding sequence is TGTGCCAGCAGCTTTCAGCAGGGGACCACTGAAGCTTTCTTT. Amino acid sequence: CASSFQQGTTEAFF.

The CDR3 protein is CASSLGGTGVNNEQFF. The CDR3 DNA sequence: TGTGCCAGCAGCTTAGGGGGAACAGGGGTCAACAATGAGCAGTTCTTC. This chain links TRBV28 with TRBJ2-1, with 7 bases aligning to TRBD1. Germline CDR1 MDHEN, CDR2 SYDVKM. The CDR3 is 16 amino acids. After removal of 6 bases from V and 5 bases from J, the junction contained 13 bases not matched to a gene.

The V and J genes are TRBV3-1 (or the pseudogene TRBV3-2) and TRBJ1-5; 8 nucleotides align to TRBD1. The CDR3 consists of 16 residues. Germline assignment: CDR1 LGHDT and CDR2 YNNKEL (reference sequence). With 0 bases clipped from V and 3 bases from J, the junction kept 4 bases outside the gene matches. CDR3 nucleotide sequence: TGTGCCAGCAGCCAAGAGTCAGGGGGCTACAATCAGCCCCAGCATTTT. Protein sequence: CASSQESGGYNQPQHF.